A selection of T cell receptor beta chains follows, all from one sample in a study of shared clonotypes between healthy human individuals. Clones were sequenced by immunoSEQ multiplex PCR, and TCRdb holds only the in-frame ones, with some missing. This table holds over a million clones, more than 95% found once. Sequenced sample: naive CD4+ T cells sorted from blood. These receptor sequences come from a man aged 30 to 39 in good health. Both conserved end residues are part of each CDR3. The D gene is left open where the match is weak. Rows give clone size only sometimes, using once, few, many, or a class for an expanded clone.

D gene | clone size | J gene | V gene | CDR3 DNA | CDR3 protein
- | - | TRBJ1-5 | TRBV18 | TGTGCCAGCTCACGTGAGGTCGGGAATAGCAATCAGCCCCAGCATTTT | CASSREVGNSNQPQHF
TRBD1 | - | TRBJ1-3 | TRBV9 | TGTGCCAGCAGCGAAGGACAGGGGTTAGGCAACACCATATATTTT | CASSEGQGLGNTIYF
- | - | TRBJ2-1 | TRBV9 | TGTGCCAGCAGCCCCGGCAAAAGACTCAGCGATGAGCAGTTCTTC | CASSPGKRLSDEQFF
- | - | TRBJ2-2 | TRBV27 | TGTGCCAGCAGGCCGGGGCCTTGGACCGGGGAGCTGTTTTTT | CASRPGPWTGELFF
TRBD1 | - | TRBJ1-2 | TRBV19 | TGTGCCAGTATCGGGGGAGGACAGGCGCCTGGCTACACCTTC | CASIGGGQAPGYTF
- | - | TRBJ2-3 | TRBV28 | TGTGCCAGCATCCCCGCCGGCCGCACAGATACGCAGTATTTT | CASIPAGRTDTQYF
TRBD2 | - | TRBJ2-3 | TRBV5-4 | TGTGCCAGCAGCCCCGGGACTAGCGGGAGGCCCCTTATAACTAGGAATACGCAGTATTTT | CASSPGTSGRPLITRNTQYF
- | once | TRBJ2-2 | TRBV5-5 | TGTGCCAGCAGCTTGGAGGCAAACACCGGGGAGCTGTTTTTT | CASSLEANTGELFF
TRBD2 | - | TRBJ2-3 | TRBV11-1 | TGTGCCAGCAGCCGCGGCGCCGGACTAGCGGGACTAGATACGCAGTATTTT | CASSRGAGLAGLDTQYF
TRBD2 | - | TRBJ2-3 | TRBV5-1 | TGCGCCAGCAGCCGCGGGACTAGCGGGAGGGCAGATACGCAGTATTTT | CASSRGTSGRADTQYF
- | - | TRBJ1-5 | TRBV19 | TGTGCCAGTAGTACGACAGGTCGAACCCAGCCCCAGCATTTT | CASSTTGRTQPQHF
- | - | TRBJ2-1 | TRBV7-8 | TGTGCCAGCAGCGTCGGGGTTTATTGGACAGTTAGCTCCTACAATGAGCAGTTCTTC | CASSVGVYWTVSSYNEQFF
- | - | TRBJ2-3 | TRBV28 | TGTGCCAGCAGTTTTTACTCGTCGGGAGATACGCAGTATTTT | CASSFYSSGDTQYF
TRBD2 | - | TRBJ2-1 | TRBV10-3 | TGTGCCATCAGTGAGGGACCTAGCGGGAGGGGAGATGAGCAGTTCTTC | CAISEGPSGRGDEQFF
TRBD2 | - | TRBJ2-7 | TRBV4-2 | TGTGCCAGCAGCCAAGTCCAGACTAGCGGGAACTACGAGCAGTACTTC | CASSQVQTSGNYEQYF
- | - | TRBJ2-1 | TRBV5-1 | TGCGCCAGCAGCGGACAGCCCAGCATTAACTACAATGAGCAGTTCTTC | CASSGQPSINYNEQFF
- | - | TRBJ2-7 | TRBV30 | TGTGCCTGGAGTTTACGTGTTTTAGCGGCTAGCTCCTACGAGCAGTACTTC | CAWSLRVLAASSYEQYF
- | - | TRBJ2-2 | TRBV28 | TGTGCCAGCAGTCGACCGGCGAACACCGGGGAGCTGTTTTTT | CASSRPANTGELFF
- | - | TRBJ2-1 | TRBV5-4 | TGTGCCAGCAGCCTTGCTGGGGCTAGCAGGCATGAGCAGTTCTTC | CASSLAGASRHEQFF
- | - | TRBJ1-3 | TRBV28 | TGTGCCAGCGACCCCGAGCAAGGAAACACCATATATTTT | CASDPEQGNTIYF
TRBD1 | - | TRBJ2-1 | TRBV4-1 | TGCGCCAGCAGCCTCGACAGGGGTGAGGAGTTCTTC | CASSLDRGEEFF
TRBD1 | - | TRBJ2-7 | TRBV27 | TGTGCCAGCAGTTTCCCCCCGGGACAGGGGTCGTACGAGCAGTACTTC | CASSFPPGQGSYEQYF
- | - | TRBJ2-5 | TRBV11-2 | TGTGCCAGCAGCTCGCCCTCTTGGTACCAAGAGACCCAGTACTTC | CASSSPSWYQETQYF
TRBD2 | few | TRBJ2-2 | TRBV27 | TGTGCCAGCAGTCCGGACGCGGGAGGGGCGAACACCGGGGAGCTGTTTTTT | CASSPDAGGANTGELFF
- | - | TRBJ2-1 | TRBV18 | TGTGCCAGCTCAACGCAGGGTAATGAGCAGTTCTTC | CASSTQGNEQFF
TRBD2 | - | TRBJ2-7 | TRBV5-6 | TGTGCCAGCAGCCCCGTCGCCCGAACTAGCGGGAGAATCAACGAGCAGTACTTC | CASSPVARTSGRINEQYF
TRBD1 | - | TRBJ2-3 | TRBV11-2 | TGTGCCAGCAGCCGAAGGGTCGGGACAGGGGTCAGCACAGATACGCAGTATTTT | CASSRRVGTGVSTDTQYF
TRBD2 | - | TRBJ2-5 | TRBV5-1 | TGCGCCAGCAGCCCCGACCCGGGAGGGCAAGAGGCCCAGTACTTC | CASSPDPGGQEAQYF
- | - | TRBJ2-7 | TRBV6-5 | TGTGCCAGCAGTTCTGCAGCCAAAACCTACGAGCAGTACTTC | CASSSAAKTYEQYF
- | - | TRBJ2-7 | TRBV11-3 | TGTGCCAGCAGCTTAAGAACAGGGCCTAACTACGAGCAGTACTTC | CASSLRTGPNYEQYF
- | - | TRBJ2-7 | TRBV2 | TGTGCCAGCAGTGAGCCCAGGGGAGACTACGAGCAGTACTTC | CASSEPRGDYEQYF
- | - | TRBJ1-3 | TRBV4-1 | TGCGCCAGCAGCCAACATGGTAGGGGGGCTGGAAACACCATATATTTT | CASSQHGRGAGNTIYF
- | - | TRBJ1-1 | TRBV2 | TGTGCCATCCTGAAGGAGGGGTACACTGAAGCTTTCTTT | CAILKEGYTEAFF
- | - | TRBJ1-5 | TRBV9 | TGTGCCAGCAGCATTCACCAGACCCCCGATCGGCTCCAGCATTTT | CASSIHQTPDRLQHF
- | - | TRBJ1-1 | TRBV6-5 | TGTGCCAGCAGTTACTCCGGGTGGCAGATGGCTTTCTTT | CASSYSGWQMAFF
- | - | TRBJ2-1 | TRBV10-3 | TGTGCCATACGGACCCCAGCCTACAATGAGCAGTTCTTC | CAIRTPAYNEQFF
TRBD1 | - | TRBJ1-3 | TRBV4-3 | TGCGCCAGCAGTTACATGACAGGGGGCACGAACACCATATATTTT | CASSYMTGGTNTIYF
TRBD2 | once | TRBJ2-7 | TRBV9 | TGTGCCAGCAGCTACGGACTAGCGGACTACGAGCAGTACTTC | CASSYGLADYEQYF
- | - | TRBJ1-2 | TRBV18 | TGTGCCAGCTCCTCCCCGACAGGACTCTATGGCTACACCTTC | CASSSPTGLYGYTF
- | - | TRBJ2-1 | TRBV7-9 | TGTGCCAGCAGCTTAGAGGCAGAGCAGTTCTTC | CASSLEAEQFF
- | - | TRBJ2-2 | TRBV7-7 | TGTGCTAGCAGCTTAGGAGTGGGGCTCGGGGAGCTGTTTTTT | CASSLGVGLGELFF
- | - | TRBJ2-3 | TRBV28 | TGTGCCAGCAGTTTTCTGCTGGGGCGAGCCACAGATACGCAGTATTTT | CASSFLLGRATDTQYF
TRBD2 | - | TRBJ2-3 | TRBV5-1 | TGCGCCAGCAGCTTGTCTGCGGGAGTTGCAGATACGCAGTATTTT | CASSLSAGVADTQYF
- | - | TRBJ1-1 | TRBV7-9 | TGTGCCAGCAGCTTTTCCCAGAGTGAAGCTTTCTTT | CASSFSQSEAFF
- | - | TRBJ1-2 | TRBV1 | TGCACCAGCAGCCAACAAACAGGCCATTATGGCTACACCTTC | CTSSQQTGHYGYTF